A selection of T cell receptor beta chains follows, all from one sample in a study of T cell responses to AZD1222 COVID-19 vaccine. Profiled with immunoSEQ multiplex PCR; TCRdb holds only in-frame clones, not every one. The data contain some 100,000 clones, about 88% of them singletons. Source: peripheral blood, taken on day 0 of AZD1222 vaccination. The receptor set was obtained from an adult in good health. CDR3s leave out the opening cysteine and the closing phenylalanine or tryptophan. The order of the fields is V gene, CDR3 protein.

TRBV27 ASSNRISNQPQH
TRBV7-9 ASSLYGTDEQY
TRBV19 ASSTFTGGTEAF
TRBV19 ASRATTGGNQPQH
TRBV11-2 ASSLDWDPGVTQY
TRBV13 ASSLGTHPNTEAF
TRBV4-2 ASSQDGGHNTGELF
TRBV4-2 ASSQGVAGGLIYGELF
TRBV2 ASSARVLLGAAGANVLT
TRBV1 TSSQANPGKTNEKLF
TRBV6-5 ASSYEAGGADYGYT
TRBV5-5 ASSPQGENLF
TRBV9 ASSVVGGRNTEAF
TRBV7-3 ASSLNTGEQF
TRBV30 AWRGDRVYGYT
TRBV30 AWSGRRPLAKNIQY
TRBV27 ASSLSYPARETQY
TRBV2 ASSGFAKNIQY
TRBV18 ASSLELTGLNTEAF
TRBV7-2 ASSHFPPGATEAF
TRBV28 ASSLQQVTGELF
TRBV10-3 AIRTNTEAF
TRBV2 ASNSRGGQPQH
TRBV19 ASSIPSPGTGVGTQY
TRBV29-1 SVGGQLNTEAF
TRBV5-6 ASSRDDEQY
TRBV11-3 ASSPRRTSGRGDTQY
TRBV9 ASSAGTTNYGYT
TRBV5-1 ASRRGSKTQSSYNEQF